Listed below are T cell receptor beta chains from one sample, sequenced in a study of HIV-infected patients and healthy controls. TCRdb fed the 5' RACE reads into MiXCR, producing one record per CDR3 protein. This sample carries 6,000 to 7,000 distinct CDR3 sequences, 7.4% of them seen once, and the ten largest clones take around a sixth. The starting material was blood, obtained during antiretroviral therapy. All receptors come from an adult with HIV infection. Each CDR3 is given with its conserved first and last residue. Each record gives: V gene, D gene, clone size, J gene, CDR3 DNA, CDR3 protein. A D gene is named only where the DNA matches it firmly. Not all rows give a size; the values are once, few, many and, for expanded clones, a class.

TRBV6-5,TRBD2,NA,TRBJ2-3,TGTGCCGTCCGACCGGGACTAGCGGGGACAGATACGCAGTATTTT,CAVRPGLAGTDTQYF
TRBV7-9,NA,many,TRBJ2-1,TGTGCCAGCAGCTTAAGCCTCCTCTCCTACAATGAGCAGTTCTTC,CASSLSLLSYNEQFF
TRBV30,NA,many,TRBJ2-5,TGTGCCTGGAGTAAAGAGACGGACCAAGAGACCCAGTACTTC,CAWSKETDQETQYF
TRBV20-1,TRBD2,medium-sized,TRBJ2-5,TGCAGTGCTAGTGCGCTAGCGGGAGTGAGGGTACAAGAGACCCAGTACTTC,CSASALAGVRVQETQYF
TRBV6-6,TRBD2,many,TRBJ2-7,TGTGCCAGCAGTTACAGAGCGGGGGGGTACGAGCAGTACTTC,CASSYRAGGYEQYF
TRBV5-1,NA,many,TRBJ2-7,TGCGCCAGCAGCTTCGGGACTTTCTACGAGCAGTACTTC,CASSFGTFYEQYF
TRBV12-3/TRBV12-4,NA,many,TRBJ1-5,TGTGCCAGCAGTAGAGGGTCGGGCGATCAGCCCCAGCATTTT,CASSRGSGDQPQHF
TRBV7-9,NA,once,TRBJ2-3,TGTGCCAGCAGCTTAGAACAGATCACAGATACGCAGTATTTT,CASSLEQITDTQYF
TRBV3-1,NA,NA,TRBJ2-1,TGTGCCAGCAGCGGGGGGGCCCTCAATGAGCAGTTCTTC,CASSGGALNEQFF
TRBV27,TRBD1,many,TRBJ1-5,TGTGCCAGCAGTTCCGGGACAGCTAGCAATCAGCCCCAGCATTTT,CASSSGTASNQPQHF
TRBV5-6,NA,medium-sized,TRBJ1-6,TGTGCCAGCAGCTTTACCTGGAGTGGCCCCGAGAGCTCCTATAATTCACCCCTCCACTTT,CASSFTWSGPESSYNSPLHF
TRBV28,NA,large,TRBJ1-6,TGTGCCAGCAAGGCGGGGTTCGATTCACCCCTCCACTTT,CASKAGFDSPLHF
TRBV30,NA,medium-sized,TRBJ1-1,TGTGCCTGGAATATACTCGGGATGAACACTGAAGCTTTCTTT,CAWNILGMNTEAFF
TRBV19,TRBD2,few,TRBJ2-3,TGTGCCAGTAGCCTCGATCGACTAGCGGGGGTAAACACAGATACGCAGTATTTT,CASSLDRLAGVNTDTQYF
TRBV6-5,NA,many,TRBJ2-3,TGTGCCAGCAGTTTAACGGGGGCCCTTCGGGATACGCAGTATTTT,CASSLTGALRDTQYF
TRBV5-6,NA,many,TRBJ2-1,TGTGCCAGCAGCTTGGGACTAGAGGACAATGAGCAGTTCTTC,CASSLGLEDNEQFF
TRBV2,NA,medium-sized,TRBJ2-7,TGTGCCAGCAGTGCTACTTTCTTTGGTGAGCAGTACTTC,CASSATFFGEQYF
TRBV12-3/TRBV12-4,NA,medium-sized,TRBJ2-2,TGTGCCAGCAAAAGGTCTAGGATCACCGGGGAGCTGTTTTTT,CASKRSRITGELFF
TRBV4-2,NA,many,TRBJ1-4,TGTGCCAGCAGCCAAGGGGTAGGTGATGAAAAACTGTTTTTT,CASSQGVGDEKLFF
TRBV4-1,TRBD1,medium-sized,TRBJ2-7,TGCGCCAGCAGCCAGACCCCAGGACAGGGGGCCTACGAGCAGTACTTC,CASSQTPGQGAYEQYF
TRBV28,NA,medium-sized,TRBJ2-1,TGTGCCAGCACCATCGGAAGATACAATGAGCAGTTCTTC,CASTIGRYNEQFF
TRBV28,NA,medium-sized,TRBJ1-1,TGTGCCAGCAGTTTCGAACTACAGGGTCACGCTTTCTTT,CASSFELQGHAFF
TRBV6-5,NA,many,TRBJ1-1,TGTGCCAGCAGTTACTCCTCGACCTGGACTGAAGCTTTCTTT,CASSYSSTWTEAFF